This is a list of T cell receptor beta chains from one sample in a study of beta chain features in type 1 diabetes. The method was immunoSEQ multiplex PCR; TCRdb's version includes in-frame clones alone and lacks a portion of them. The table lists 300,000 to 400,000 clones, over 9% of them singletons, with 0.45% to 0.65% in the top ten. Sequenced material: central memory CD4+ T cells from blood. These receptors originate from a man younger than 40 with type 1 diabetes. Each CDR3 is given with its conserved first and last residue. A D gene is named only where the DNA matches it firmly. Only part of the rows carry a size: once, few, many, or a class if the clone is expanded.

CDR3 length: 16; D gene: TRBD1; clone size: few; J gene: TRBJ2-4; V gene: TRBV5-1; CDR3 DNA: TGCGCCAGCAGCTTGGGGACAGGGGGTGACAAAAACATTCAGTACTTC; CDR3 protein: CASSLGTGGDKNIQYF
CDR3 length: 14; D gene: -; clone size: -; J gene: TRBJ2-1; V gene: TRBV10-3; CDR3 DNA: TGTGCCATCAGTGAGTCGAAGGGGGACAATGAGCAGTTCTTC; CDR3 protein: CAISESKGDNEQFF
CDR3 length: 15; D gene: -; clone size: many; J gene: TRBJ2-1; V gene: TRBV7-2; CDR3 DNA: TGTGCCAGCAGCTTCGGCGCCGTCAGCTACAATGAGCAGTTCTTC; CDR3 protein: CASSFGAVSYNEQFF
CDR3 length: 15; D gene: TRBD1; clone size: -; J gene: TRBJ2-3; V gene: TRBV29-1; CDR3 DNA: TGCAGCGGACAGGGAGTTACCGCCATCACAGATACGCAGTATTTT; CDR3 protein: CSGQGVTAITDTQYF
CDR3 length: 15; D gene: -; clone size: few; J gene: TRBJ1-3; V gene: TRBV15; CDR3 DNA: TGTGCCACCAGTAGAGCAAGGCCCTCTGGAAACACCATATATTTT; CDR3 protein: CATSRARPSGNTIYF
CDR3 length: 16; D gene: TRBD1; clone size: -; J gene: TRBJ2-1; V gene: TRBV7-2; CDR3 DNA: TGTGCCAGCAGCCGACTAGTGGGACAGGGTGGGAATGAGCAGTTCTTC; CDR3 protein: CASSRLVGQGGNEQFF
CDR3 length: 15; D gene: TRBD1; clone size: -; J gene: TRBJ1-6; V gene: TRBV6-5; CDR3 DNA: TGTGCCAGCAGTTACGGGACAGGGGTAAATTCACCCCTCCACTTT; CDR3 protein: CASSYGTGVNSPLHF
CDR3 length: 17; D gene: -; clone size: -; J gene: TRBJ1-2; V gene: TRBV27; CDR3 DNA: TGTGCCAGCACCCTAAAGAGTGTCGAGGGAGTTGACTATGGCTACACCTTC; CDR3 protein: CASTLKSVEGVDYGYTF
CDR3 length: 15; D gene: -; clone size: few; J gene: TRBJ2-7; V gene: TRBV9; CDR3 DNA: TGTGCCAGCAGCGTAGGGAGACAGGCTTCCTACGAGCAGTACTTC; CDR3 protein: CASSVGRQASYEQYF
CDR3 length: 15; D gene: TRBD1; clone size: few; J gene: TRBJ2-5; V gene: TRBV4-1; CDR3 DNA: TGCGCCAGCAGCCAACAGGACAGGGACCGGAAGACCCAGTACTTC; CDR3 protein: CASSQQDRDRKTQYF
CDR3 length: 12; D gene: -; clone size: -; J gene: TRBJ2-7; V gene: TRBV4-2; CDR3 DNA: TGTGCCAGCAGCCGTGAGGGGTACGAGCAGTACTTC; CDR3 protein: CASSREGYEQYF
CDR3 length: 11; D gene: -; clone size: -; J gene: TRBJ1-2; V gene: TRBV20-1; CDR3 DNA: TGCAGTGGTCAGGTCGATTATGGCTACACCTTC; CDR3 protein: CSGQVDYGYTF
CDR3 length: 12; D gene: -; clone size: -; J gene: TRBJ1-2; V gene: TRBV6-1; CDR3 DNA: TGTGCCAGCAGTGAAGGGTCTTCCGGCTACACCTTC; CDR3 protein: CASSEGSSGYTF
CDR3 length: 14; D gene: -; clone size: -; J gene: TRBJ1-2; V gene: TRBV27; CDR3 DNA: TGTGCCAGCACCAGCGTGGGGGCTTTCTATGGCTACACCTTC; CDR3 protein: CASTSVGAFYGYTF
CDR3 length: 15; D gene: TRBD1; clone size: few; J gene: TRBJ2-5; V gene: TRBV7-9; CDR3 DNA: TGTGCCAGCAGCTCCGGACAGGGGGCAGGAGAGACCCAGTACTTC; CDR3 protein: CASSSGQGAGETQYF
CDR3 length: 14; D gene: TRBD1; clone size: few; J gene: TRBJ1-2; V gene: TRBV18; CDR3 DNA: TGTGCCAGCTCTCGGGACAGGGGAGACTATGGCTACACCTTC; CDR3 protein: CASSRDRGDYGYTF
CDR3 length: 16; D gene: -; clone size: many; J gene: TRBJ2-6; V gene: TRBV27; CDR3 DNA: TGTGCCAGCACCACCATTCAGGGGCGAGGGGCCAACGTCCTGACTTTC; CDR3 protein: CASTTIQGRGANVLTF
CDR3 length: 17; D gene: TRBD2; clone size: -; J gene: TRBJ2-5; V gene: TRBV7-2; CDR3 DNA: TGTGCCAGCAGCTTAGGTGGGCCTAGCGGGAGGGCGGAGACCCAGTACTTC; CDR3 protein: CASSLGGPSGRAETQYF
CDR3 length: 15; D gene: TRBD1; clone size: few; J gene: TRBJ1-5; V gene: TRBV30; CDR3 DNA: TGTGCCTGGAGTGTAGGGACAGATAGCAATCAGCCCCAGCATTTT; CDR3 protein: CAWSVGTDSNQPQHF
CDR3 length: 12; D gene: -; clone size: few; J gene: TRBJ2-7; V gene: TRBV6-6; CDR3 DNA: TGTGCCAGCAGTCTTAGCGGATACGAGCAGTACTTC; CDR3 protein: CASSLSGYEQYF
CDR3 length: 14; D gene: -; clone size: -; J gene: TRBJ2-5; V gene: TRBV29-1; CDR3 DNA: TGCAGCGTCGAAAGATCGGAGGGCCGAGAGACCCAGTACTTC; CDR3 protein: CSVERSEGRETQYF
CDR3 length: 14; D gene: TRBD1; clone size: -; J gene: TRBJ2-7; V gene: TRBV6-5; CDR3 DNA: TGTGCCAGCAGTTACGGAGGACAGGAGAACGAGCAGTACTTC; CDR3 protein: CASSYGGQENEQYF
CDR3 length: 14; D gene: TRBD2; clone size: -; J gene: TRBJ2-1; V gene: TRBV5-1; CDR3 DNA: TGCGCCAGTGAGCTAGCGGGAGGGTACAATGAGCAGTTCTTC; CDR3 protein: CASELAGGYNEQFF
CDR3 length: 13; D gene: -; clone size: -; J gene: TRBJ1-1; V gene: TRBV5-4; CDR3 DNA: TGTGCCAGCAGCTTGGAGGCCCACACTGAAGCTTTCTTT; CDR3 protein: CASSLEAHTEAFF
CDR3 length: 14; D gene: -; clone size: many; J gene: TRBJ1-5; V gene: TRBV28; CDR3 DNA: TGTGCCAGCAGCCCTCCAGGGACGGGCCGGCCCCAGCATTTT; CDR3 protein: CASSPPGTGRPQHF
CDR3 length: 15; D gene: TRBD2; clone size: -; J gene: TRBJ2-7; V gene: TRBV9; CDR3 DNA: TGTGCCAGCAGCCTCGGGAGGGACTCTGCCTACGAGCAGTACTTC; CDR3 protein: CASSLGRDSAYEQYF
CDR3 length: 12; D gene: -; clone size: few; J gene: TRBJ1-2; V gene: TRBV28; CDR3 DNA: TGTGCCAGCAGTTTATTAGGCTATGGCTACACCTTC; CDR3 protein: CASSLLGYGYTF
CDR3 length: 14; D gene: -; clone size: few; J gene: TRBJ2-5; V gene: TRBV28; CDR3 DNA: TGTGCCAGCACCGACATGAAACGTATGGTGACCCAGTACTTC; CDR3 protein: CASTDMKRMVTQYF
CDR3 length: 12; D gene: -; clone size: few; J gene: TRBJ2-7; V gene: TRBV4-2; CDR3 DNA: TGTGCCAGCAGCCAAGATGCAACCGCCCGGGTCTTC; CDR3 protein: CASSQDATARVF
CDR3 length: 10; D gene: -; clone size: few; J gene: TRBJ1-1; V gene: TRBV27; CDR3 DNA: TGTGCCAGCAGTGTCACTGAAGCTTTCTTT; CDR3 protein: CASSVTEAFF
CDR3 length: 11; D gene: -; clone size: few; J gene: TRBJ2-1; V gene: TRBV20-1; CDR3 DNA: TGCAGTGTGTACCGAGCAGCTGAGCAGTTCTTC; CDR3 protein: CSVYRAAEQFF
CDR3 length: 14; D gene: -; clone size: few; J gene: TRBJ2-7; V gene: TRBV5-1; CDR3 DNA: TGCGCCAGCAGCACAGGGACTGCCCCCTACGAGCAGTACTTC; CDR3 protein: CASSTGTAPYEQYF
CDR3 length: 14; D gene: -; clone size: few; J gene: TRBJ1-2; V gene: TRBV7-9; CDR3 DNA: TGTGCCAGCAGCTTAAGCAGCGAAGCTGGGGGCTACACCTTC; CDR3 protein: CASSLSSEAGGYTF
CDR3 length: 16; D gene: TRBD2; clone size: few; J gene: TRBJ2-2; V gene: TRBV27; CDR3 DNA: TGTGCCAGCAGCCCCGGCGGGGGAAGGGACACCGGGGAGCTGTTTTTT; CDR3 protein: CASSPGGGRDTGELFF
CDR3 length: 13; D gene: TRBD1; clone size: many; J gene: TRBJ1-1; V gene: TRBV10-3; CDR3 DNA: TGTGCCATCAGTGGAGGACAGGGGCGTGAAGCTTTCTTT; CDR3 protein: CAISGGQGREAFF
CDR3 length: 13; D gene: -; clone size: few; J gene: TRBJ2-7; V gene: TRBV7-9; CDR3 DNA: TGTGCCAGCAGGAGACAGTACGACTACGAGCAGTACTTC; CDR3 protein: CASRRQYDYEQYF
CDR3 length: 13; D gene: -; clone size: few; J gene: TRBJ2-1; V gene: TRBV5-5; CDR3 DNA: TGTGCCAGCAGCTTCGGGCAGCACAATGAGCAGTTCTTC; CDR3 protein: CASSFGQHNEQFF
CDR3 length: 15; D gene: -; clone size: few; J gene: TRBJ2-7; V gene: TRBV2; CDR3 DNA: TGTGCCAGCAGTGAAAGTCGTGGGGCCTTCTACGAGCAGTACTTC; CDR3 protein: CASSESRGAFYEQYF
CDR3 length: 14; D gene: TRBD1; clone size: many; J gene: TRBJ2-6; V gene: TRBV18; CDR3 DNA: TGTGCCAGCTCGCAGACAGGGTCCGCCAACGTCCTGACTTTC; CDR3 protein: CASSQTGSANVLTF
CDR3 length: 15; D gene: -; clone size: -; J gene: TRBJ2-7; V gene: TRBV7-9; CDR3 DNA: TGTGCCAGCAGCTTGAGGGATCACAGGGAGTACGAGCAGTACTTC; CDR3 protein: CASSLRDHREYEQYF
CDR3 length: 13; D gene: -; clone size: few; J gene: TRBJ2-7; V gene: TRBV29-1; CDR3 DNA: TGCAGCGTCGGAGTGTTAAGCTCCTACGAGCAGTACTTC; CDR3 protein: CSVGVLSSYEQYF
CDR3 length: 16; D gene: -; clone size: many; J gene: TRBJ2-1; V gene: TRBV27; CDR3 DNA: TGTGCCAGCAGTTCCGGACAGCCGAGCTCCTACAATGAGCAGTTCTTC; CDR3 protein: CASSSGQPSSYNEQFF
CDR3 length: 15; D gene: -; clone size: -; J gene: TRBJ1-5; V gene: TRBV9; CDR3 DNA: TGTGCCAGCAGCGTAGAACCCGAGTCGAATCAGCCCCAGCATTTT; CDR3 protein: CASSVEPESNQPQHF
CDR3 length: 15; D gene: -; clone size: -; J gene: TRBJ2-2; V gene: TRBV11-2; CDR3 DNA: TGTGCCAGCAGCCCCCAGGGGTCTAACACCGGGGAGCTGTTTTTT; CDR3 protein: CASSPQGSNTGELFF
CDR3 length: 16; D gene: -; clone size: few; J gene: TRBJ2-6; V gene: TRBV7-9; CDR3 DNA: TGTGCCAGCAGCTTAAGTCGAAACTCTGGGGCCAACGTCCTGACTTTC; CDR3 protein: CASSLSRNSGANVLTF
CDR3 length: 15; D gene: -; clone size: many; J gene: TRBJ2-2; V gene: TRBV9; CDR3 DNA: TGTGCCAGCAGCGTTGGACTGGGAAACACCGGGGAGCTGTTTTTT; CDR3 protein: CASSVGLGNTGELFF
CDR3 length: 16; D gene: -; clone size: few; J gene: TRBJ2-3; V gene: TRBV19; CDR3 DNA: TGTGCCAGTAGTATTTACGGTGGGAGGGGGGCCGATACGCAGTATTTT; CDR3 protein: CASSIYGGRGADTQYF
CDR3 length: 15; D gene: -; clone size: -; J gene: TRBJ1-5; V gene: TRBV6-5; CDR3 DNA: TGTGCCAGCAGTTACGGTGGGGAAGCCGGTCAGCCCCAGCATTTT; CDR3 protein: CASSYGGEAGQPQHF
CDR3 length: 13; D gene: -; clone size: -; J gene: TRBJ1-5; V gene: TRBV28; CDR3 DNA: TGTGCCAGCAGTTTAGGTTACGGGGATACCCAGCATTTT; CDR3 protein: CASSLGYGDTQHF
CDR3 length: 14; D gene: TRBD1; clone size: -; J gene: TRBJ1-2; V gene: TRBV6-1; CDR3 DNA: TGTGCCAGCAGCTCCCCGGGACAGGGGGTTGGCTACACCTTC; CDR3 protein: CASSSPGQGVGYTF
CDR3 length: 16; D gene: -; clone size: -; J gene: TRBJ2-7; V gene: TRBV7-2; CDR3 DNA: TGTGCCAGCAGCTCCCGGGCAGGCCTTCTCCCCTACGAGCAGTACTTC; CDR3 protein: CASSSRAGLLPYEQYF
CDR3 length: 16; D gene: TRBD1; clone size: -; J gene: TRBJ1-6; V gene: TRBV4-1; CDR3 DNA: TGCGCCAGCAGCCAGTCCGGACAGGGGCAAGGTTCACCCCTCCACTTT; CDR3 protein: CASSQSGQGQGSPLHF
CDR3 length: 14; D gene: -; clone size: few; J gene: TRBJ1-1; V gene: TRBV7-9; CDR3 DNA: TGTGCCAGCAGCTTACAGGGGTTGAACACTGAAGCTTTCTTT; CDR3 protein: CASSLQGLNTEAFF
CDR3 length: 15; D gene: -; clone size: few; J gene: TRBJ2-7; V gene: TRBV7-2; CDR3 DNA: TGTGCCAGCAGCTTAAATAGCGGAACCTCCTACGAGCAGTACTTC; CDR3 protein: CASSLNSGTSYEQYF